This TCR beta chain was profiled in a study of a mutant IDH1 vaccine in newly diagnosed glioma. This clone was found once. No antigen is known for it. Germline CDR1 and CDR2: SGHDT and YYEEEE. The CDR3 length is 15 residues. V lost 0 bases, J lost 1 base, and 0 bases stayed unmatched. The data were produced by immunoSEQ multiplex PCR, yet TCRdb's version contains in-frame clones alone and is incomplete. This table holds roughly 30,000 clones, roughly 80% found once. Time point noted: week 35, safety follow-up. One vaccine dose held 300 ug of mutant IDH1 20-mer peptide and came with topical imiquimod. Eight vaccinations reached patients in weeks 1, 3, 5, 7, 11, 15, 19 and 23.

This clonotype originated in a man aged 30 to 45 with glioma. This chain joins TRBV5-6 and TRBJ1-2; 10 bases align to TRBD1. This sample comprised PBMCs, obtained from a glioma patient whose treatment included an IDH1 peptide vaccine. CDR3 in DNA: TGTGCCAGCAGCTTGGGGACAGGGGGTAACTATGGCTACACCTTC. It translates to CASSLGTGGNYGYTF.